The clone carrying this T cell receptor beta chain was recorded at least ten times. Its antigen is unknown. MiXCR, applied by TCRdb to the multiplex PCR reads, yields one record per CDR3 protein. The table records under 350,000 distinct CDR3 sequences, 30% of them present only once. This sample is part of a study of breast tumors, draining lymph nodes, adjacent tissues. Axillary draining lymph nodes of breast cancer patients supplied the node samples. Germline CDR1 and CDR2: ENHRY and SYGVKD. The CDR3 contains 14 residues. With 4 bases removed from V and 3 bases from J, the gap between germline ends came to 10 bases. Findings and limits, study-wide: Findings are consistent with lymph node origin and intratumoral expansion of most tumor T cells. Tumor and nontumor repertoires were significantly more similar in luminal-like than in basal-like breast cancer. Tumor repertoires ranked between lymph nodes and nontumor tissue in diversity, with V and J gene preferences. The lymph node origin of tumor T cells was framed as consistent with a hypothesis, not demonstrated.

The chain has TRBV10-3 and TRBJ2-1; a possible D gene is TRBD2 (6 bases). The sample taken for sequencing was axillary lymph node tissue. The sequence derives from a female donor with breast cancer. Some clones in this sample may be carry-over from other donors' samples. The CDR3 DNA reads TGTGCCATCAGTGGGCTAGCGCACTACAATGAGCAGTTCTTC. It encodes CAISGLAHYNEQFF.